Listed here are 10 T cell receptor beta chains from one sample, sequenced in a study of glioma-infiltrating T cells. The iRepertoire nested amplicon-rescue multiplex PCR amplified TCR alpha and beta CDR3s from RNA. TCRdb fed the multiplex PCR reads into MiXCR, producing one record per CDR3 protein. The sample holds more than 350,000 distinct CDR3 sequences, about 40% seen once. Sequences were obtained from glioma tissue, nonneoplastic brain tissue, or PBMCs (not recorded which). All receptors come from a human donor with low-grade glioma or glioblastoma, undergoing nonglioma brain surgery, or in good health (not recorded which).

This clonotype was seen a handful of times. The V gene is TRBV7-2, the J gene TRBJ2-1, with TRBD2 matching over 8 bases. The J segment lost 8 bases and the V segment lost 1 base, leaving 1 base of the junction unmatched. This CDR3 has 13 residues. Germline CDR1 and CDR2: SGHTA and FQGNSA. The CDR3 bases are TGTGCCAGCAGCTTAGGGACTAGCTATGAGCAGTTCTTC. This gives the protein CASSLGTSYEQFF. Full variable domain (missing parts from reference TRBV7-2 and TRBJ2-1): GAGVSQSPSNKVTEKGKDVELRCDPISGHTALYWYRQSLGQGLEFLIYFQGNSAPDKSGLPSDRFSAERTGGSVSTLTIQRTQQEDSAVYLCASSLGTSYEQFFGPGTRLTVL.

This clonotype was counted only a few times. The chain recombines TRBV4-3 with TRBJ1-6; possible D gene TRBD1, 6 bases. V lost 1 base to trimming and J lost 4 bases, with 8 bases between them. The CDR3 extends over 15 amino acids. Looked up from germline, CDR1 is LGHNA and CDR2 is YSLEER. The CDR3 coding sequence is TGCGCCAGCAGCCAAGGGACAGATTATAATTCACCCCTCCACTTT. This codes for CASSQGTDYNSPLHF.

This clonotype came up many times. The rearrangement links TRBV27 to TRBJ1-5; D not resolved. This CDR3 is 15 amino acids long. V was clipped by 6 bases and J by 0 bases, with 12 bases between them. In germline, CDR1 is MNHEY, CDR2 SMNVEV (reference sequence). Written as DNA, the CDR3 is TGTGCCAGCAGACGGGTGGGCTATAGCAATCAGCCCCAGCATTTT. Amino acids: CASRRVGYSNQPQHF.

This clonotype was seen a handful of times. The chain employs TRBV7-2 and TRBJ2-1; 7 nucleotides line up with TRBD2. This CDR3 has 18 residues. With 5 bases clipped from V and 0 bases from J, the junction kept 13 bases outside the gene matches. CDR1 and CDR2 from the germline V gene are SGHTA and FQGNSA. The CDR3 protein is CASSHFTSATSSYNEQFF. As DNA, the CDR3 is TGTGCCAGCAGCCATTTTACTAGCGCCACGAGCTCCTACAATGAGCAGTTCTTC.

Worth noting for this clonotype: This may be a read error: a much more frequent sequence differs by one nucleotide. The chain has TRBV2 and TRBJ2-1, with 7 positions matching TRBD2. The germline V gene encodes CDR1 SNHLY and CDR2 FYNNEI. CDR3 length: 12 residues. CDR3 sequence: CASSRTRSEQLF. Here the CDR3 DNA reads TGTGCCAGCAGTCGGACTAGAAGTGAGCAGCTCTTC.

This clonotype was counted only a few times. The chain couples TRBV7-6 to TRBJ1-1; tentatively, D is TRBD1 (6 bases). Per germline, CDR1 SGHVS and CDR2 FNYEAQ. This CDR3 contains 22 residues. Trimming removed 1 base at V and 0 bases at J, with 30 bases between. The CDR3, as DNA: TGTGCCAGCAGCTTAGGTGGCCTATTAGGTCTTCCCTGGACAGCCATGAACACTGAAGCTTTCTTT. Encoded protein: CASSLGGLLGLPWTAMNTEAFF.

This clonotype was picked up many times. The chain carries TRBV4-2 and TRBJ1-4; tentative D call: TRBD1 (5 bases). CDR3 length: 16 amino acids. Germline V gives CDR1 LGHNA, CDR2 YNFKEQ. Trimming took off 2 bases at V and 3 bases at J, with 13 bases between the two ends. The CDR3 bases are TGTGCCAGCAGCCAACCTTTCGGACAAGCTAATGAAAAACTGTTTTTT. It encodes CASSQPFGQANEKLFF.

CDR3 sequence: CASTPDRGKDQPQHF. The CDR3 nucleotides are TGTGCCAGCACCCCTGACAGGGGGAAAGATCAGCCCCAGCATTTT. The rearrangement joins TRBV12-3 or TRBV12-4 to TRBJ1-5, with TRBD1 matching 9 bases. J was trimmed by 5 bases and V by 7 bases; bases with no gene match: 9. CDR3 length equals 15 residues.

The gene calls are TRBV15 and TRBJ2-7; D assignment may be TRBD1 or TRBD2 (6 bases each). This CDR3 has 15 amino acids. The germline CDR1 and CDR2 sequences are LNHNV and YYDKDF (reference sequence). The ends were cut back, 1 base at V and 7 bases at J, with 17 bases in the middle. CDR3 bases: TGTGCCACCAGCAGAGCCGGGGGCTCCTACAATGAGCAGTACTTC. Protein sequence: CATSRAGGSYNEQYF.

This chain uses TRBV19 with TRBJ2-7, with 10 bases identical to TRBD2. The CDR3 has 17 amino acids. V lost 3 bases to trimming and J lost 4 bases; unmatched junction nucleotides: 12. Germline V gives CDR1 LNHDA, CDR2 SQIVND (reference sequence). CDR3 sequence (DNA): TGTGCCAGTAGTATGATGGCTAGCGGGAGTGAGAGGTACGAGCAGTACTTC. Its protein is CASSMMASGSERYEQYF.